The source of this T cell receptor (beta chain) is a study of T cell repertoires in cytomegalovirus infection. The wider study: CMV infection plus the matching HLA type was flagged by public TCR beta signatures.

Each CDR3 protein is one row after TCRdb ran MiXCR on the reads. The sample records roughly 500,000 distinct CDR3 sequences, approximately 10% being singletons. CDR1 and CDR2 from the germline V gene are LNHNV and YYDKDF (reference sequence). V was cut by 2 bases and J by 5 bases, with 15 bases left in between. The CDR3 runs to 16 residues. This clonotype was picked up many times. Its antigen is as yet unknown. Overall study findings and caveats: Ex vivo responses were dominated by HLA-C-restricted CMV-specific TCR beta clonotypes.

This TCR was recovered from a human donor in good health (CMV status not recorded). Some clones in this sample may be carry-over from other donors' samples. Sequences were obtained from PBMCs. The chain links TRBV15 to TRBJ2-2; D is perhaps TRBD1 or TRBD2 (5 bases each). The CDR3 coding sequence is TGTGCCACCAGCAGATTCGGTCGGGGCCCAACCGGGGAGCTGTTTTTT. Protein product: CATSRFGRGPTGELFF.